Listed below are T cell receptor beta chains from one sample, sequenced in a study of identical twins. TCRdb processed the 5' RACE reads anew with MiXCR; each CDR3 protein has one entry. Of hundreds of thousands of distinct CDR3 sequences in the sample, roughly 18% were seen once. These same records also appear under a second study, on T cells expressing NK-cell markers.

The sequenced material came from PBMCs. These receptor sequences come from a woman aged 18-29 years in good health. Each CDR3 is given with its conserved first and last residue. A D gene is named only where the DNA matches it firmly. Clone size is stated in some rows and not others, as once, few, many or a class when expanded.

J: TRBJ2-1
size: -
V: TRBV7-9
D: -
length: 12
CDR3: CASSGPDVPFFF
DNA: TGTGCCAGCAGCGGCCCGGACGTCCCGTTTTTCTTC

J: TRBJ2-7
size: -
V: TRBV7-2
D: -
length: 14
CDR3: CASSLSQVLYEQYF
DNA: TGTGCCAGCAGCTTAAGTCAGGTCCTCTACGAGCAGTACTTC

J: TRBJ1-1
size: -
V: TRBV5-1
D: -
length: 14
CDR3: CASSGAGGNTEAFF
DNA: TGCGCCAGCAGCGGGGCCGGGGGGAACACTGAAGCTTTCTTT

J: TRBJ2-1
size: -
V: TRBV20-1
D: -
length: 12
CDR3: CSATSWGDEQFF
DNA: TGCAGTGCTACTAGTTGGGGGGATGAGCAGTTCTTC

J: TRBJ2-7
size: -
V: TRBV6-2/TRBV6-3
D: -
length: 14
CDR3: CASRDPGEIYEQYF
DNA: TGTGCCAGCAGAGACCCTGGCGAGATCTACGAGCAGTACTTC

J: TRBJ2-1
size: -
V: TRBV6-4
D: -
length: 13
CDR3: CASSEMAYNEQFF
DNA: TGTGCCAGCAGTGAAATGGCCTACAATGAGCAGTTCTTC

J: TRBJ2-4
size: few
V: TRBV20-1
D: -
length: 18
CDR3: CSATTPYGGIYALDIQYF
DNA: TGCAGTGCCACTACCCCCTATGGCGGGATATATGCTTTGGACATTCAGTACTTC

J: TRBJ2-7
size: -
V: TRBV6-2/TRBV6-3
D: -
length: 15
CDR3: CASTTTGRASYEQYF
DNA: TGTGCCAGCACGACTACGGGCAGGGCCTCCTACGAGCAGTACTTC

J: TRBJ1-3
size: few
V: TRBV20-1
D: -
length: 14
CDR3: CSARAPSSGNTIYF
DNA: TGCAGTGCTAGAGCCCCATCCTCTGGAAACACCATATATTTT

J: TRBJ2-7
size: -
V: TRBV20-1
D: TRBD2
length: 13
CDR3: CSPTSPSSYEQYF
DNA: TGCAGCCCGACTAGCCCCAGTTCTTACGAGCAGTACTTC

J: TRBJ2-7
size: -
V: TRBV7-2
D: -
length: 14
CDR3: CASSPQLGGYEQYF
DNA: TGTGCCAGCAGCCCCCAACTAGGCGGCTACGAGCAGTACTTC

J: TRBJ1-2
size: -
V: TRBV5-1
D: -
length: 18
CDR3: CASSWGGPDYANNYGYTF
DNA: TGCGCCAGCAGCTGGGGGGGGCCGGACTACGCAAATAACTATGGCTACACCTTC

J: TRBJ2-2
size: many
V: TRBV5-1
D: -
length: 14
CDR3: CASSGLFYTGELFF
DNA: TGCGCCAGCAGCGGGCTCTTTTACACCGGGGAGCTGTTTTTT

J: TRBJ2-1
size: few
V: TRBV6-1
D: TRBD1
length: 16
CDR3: CASSSRTGAYNNEQFF
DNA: TGTGCCAGCAGCTCCAGGACAGGGGCCTACAACAATGAGCAGTTCTTC

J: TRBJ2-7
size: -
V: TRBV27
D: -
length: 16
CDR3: CASSLLSVQGNHEQYF
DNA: TGTGCCAGCAGTTTGTTATCCGTGCAGGGGAACCACGAGCAGTACTTC

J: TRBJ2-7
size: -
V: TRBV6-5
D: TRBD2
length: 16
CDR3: CASSYAGGGNYYEQYF
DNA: TGTGCCAGCAGTTACGCGGGGGGCGGAAACTATTACGAGCAGTACTTC

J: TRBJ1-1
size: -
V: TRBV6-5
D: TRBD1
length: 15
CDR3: CASSSWDRGNTEAFF
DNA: TGTGCCAGCAGTTCCTGGGACAGGGGGAACACTGAAGCTTTCTTT

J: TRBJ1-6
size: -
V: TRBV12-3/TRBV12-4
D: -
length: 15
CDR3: CASSRAQGWNSPLHF
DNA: TGTGCCAGCAGCCGTGCACAGGGTTGGAATTCACCCCTCCACTTT

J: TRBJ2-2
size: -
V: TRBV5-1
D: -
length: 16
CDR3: CASSSGGPQGGGELFF
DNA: TGCGCCAGCAGCTCGGGCGGCCCTCAAGGGGGCGGGGAGCTGTTTTTT

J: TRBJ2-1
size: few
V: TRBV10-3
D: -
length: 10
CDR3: CATFGHEQFF
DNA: TGTGCCACCTTCGGGCATGAGCAGTTCTTC

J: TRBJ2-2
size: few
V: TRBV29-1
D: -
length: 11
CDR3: CSGRKAGELFF
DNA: TGCAGCGGTAGGAAGGCCGGGGAGCTGTTTTTT

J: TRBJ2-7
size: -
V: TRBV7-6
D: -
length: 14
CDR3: CASSLRAHDYEQYF
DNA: TGTGCCAGCAGCTTAAGGGCCCACGACTACGAGCAGTACTTC

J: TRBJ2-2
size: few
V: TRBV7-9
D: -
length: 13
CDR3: CASRRDGTGELFF
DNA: TGTGCCAGCAGACGGGACGGCACCGGGGAGCTGTTTTTT

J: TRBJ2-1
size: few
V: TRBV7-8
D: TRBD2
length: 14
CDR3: CASSRGLAGFEQFF
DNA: TGTGCCAGCAGCCGGGGACTAGCGGGATTTGAGCAGTTCTTC

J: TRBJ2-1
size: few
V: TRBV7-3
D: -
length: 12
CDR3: CASSFQGGHPIF
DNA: TGTGCCAGCAGTTTTCAAGGGGGTCATCCAATCTTC

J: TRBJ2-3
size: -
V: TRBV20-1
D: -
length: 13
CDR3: CSARYPTQGTQYF
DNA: TGCAGTGCTAGATACCCAACCCAGGGGACGCAGTATTTT

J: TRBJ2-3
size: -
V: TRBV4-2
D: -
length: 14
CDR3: CASSQAGQGDTQYF
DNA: TGTGCCAGCAGCCAGGCAGGGCAGGGAGATACGCAGTATTTT

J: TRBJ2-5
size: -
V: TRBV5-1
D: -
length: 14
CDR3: CASSFLGIQETQYF
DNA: TGCGCCAGCAGCTTCCTAGGAATACAAGAGACCCAGTACTTC

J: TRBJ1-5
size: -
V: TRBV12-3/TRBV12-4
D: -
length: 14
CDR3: CARSPSIGNQPQHF
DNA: TGTGCCAGAAGTCCAAGTATCGGCAATCAGCCCCAGCATTTT

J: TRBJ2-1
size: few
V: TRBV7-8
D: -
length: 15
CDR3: CASRLTQGGQNEQFF
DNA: TGTGCCAGCAGACTAACCCAGGGGGGTCAGAATGAGCAGTTCTTC

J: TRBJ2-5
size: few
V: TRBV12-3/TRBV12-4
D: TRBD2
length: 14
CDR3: CASSLGLAGVAQYF
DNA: TGTGCCAGCAGTTTGGGGCTAGCGGGAGTGGCCCAGTACTTC

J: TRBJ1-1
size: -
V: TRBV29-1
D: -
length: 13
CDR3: CSSEGLLNTEAFF
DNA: TGCAGCTCCGAGGGCCTTCTAAACACTGAAGCTTTCTTT

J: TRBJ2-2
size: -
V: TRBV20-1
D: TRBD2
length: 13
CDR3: CSAGEGPTGELFF
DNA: TGCAGTGCTGGGGAGGGTCCCACCGGGGAGCTGTTTTTT

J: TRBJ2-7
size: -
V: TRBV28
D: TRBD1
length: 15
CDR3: CASSLAGGVTYEQYF
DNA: TGTGCCAGCAGTTTAGCAGGGGGTGTCACCTACGAGCAGTACTTC

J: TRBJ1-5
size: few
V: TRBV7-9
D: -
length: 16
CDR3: CASSSARAVGNQPQHF
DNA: TGTGCCAGCAGCTCGGCTAGGGCTGTCGGCAATCAGCCCCAGCATTTT

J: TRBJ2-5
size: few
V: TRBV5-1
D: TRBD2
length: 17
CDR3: CASSLASGGLVKKTQYF
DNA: TGCGCCAGCAGCTTGGCTAGCGGGGGGCTAGTTAAGAAGACCCAGTACTTC

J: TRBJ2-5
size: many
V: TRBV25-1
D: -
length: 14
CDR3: CASRPTRAVETQYF
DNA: TGTGCCAGCAGGCCTACTAGGGCGGTAGAGACCCAGTACTTC

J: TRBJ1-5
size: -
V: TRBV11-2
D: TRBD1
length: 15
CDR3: CASSGGGTVHQPQHF
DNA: TGTGCCAGCAGCGGGGGCGGGACAGTTCATCAGCCCCAGCATTTT

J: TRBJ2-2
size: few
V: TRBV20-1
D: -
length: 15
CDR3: CSAAPVDIVRGELFF
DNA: TGCAGTGCTGCCCCCGTTGACATCGTCAGAGGGGAGCTGTTTTTT

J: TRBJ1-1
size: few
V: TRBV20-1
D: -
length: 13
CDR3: CSATQTVNTEAFF
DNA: TGCAGTGCTACCCAGACAGTGAACACTGAAGCTTTCTTT